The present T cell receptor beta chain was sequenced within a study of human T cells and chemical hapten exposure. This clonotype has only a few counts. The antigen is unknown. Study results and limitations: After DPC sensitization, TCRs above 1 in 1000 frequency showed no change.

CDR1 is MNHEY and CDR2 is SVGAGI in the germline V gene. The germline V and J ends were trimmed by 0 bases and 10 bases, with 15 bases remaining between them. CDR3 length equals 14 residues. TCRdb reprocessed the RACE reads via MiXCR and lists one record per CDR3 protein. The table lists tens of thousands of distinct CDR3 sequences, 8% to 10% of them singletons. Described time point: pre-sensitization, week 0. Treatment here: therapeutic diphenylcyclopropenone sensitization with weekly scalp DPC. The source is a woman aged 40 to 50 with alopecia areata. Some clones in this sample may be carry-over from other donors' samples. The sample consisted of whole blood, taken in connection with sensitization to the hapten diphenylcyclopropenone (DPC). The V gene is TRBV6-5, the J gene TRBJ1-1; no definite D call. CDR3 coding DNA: TGTGCCAGCAGTTACTCTAGTGTTGTAGGGCGAGCTTTCTTT. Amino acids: CASSYSSVVGRAFF.